A selection of T cell receptor beta chains follows, all from one sample in a study of PD-1 blockade in classical Hodgkin lymphoma. Repertoires were generated with immunoSEQ multiplex PCR, while TCRdb's copy carries only in-frame clones and drops some. The data contain fewer than 45,000 clones, approximately 80% of them singletons. This specimen consisted of peripheral blood mononuclear cells (PBMCs), obtained at baseline. The source is a human donor with classical Hodgkin lymphoma. The CDR3 runs from the conserved cysteine through the conserved F or W. Fields, in order: clone size, D gene, V gene, J gene, CDR3 DNA, CDR3 protein. D genes are given only for firm matches. Rows may omit the clone size; those that give it use once, few, many or a size class.

>-|-|TRBV5-6|TRBJ2-1
TGTGCCAGCAGCTTGGCGGGGGCCCCTACGATTAATGAGCAGTTCTTC
CASSLAGAPTINEQFF
>-|-|TRBV6-5|TRBJ2-1
TGTGCCAGCAGTTCCTCCCGGGTGAATGAGCAGTTCTTC
CASSSSRVNEQFF
>-|-|TRBV18|TRBJ2-5
TGTGCCAGCTCACCGACTCAAGAGACCCAGTACTTC
CASSPTQETQYF
>-|-|TRBV6-1|TRBJ2-1
TGTGCCAGCAGTGACAGGACAAAACCGGGGTACAATGAGCAGTTCTTC
CASSDRTKPGYNEQFF
>-|TRBD1|TRBV9|TRBJ2-5
TGTGCCAGAGCCCTGGACAGGCACCAAGAGACCCAGTACTTC
CARALDRHQETQYF
>once|TRBD1|TRBV2|TRBJ1-2
TGTGCCAGCAGTCGGGACAGCCCGACGGGTGGCTACACCTTC
CASSRDSPTGGYTF
>-|TRBD1|TRBV6-5|TRBJ1-1
TGTGCCAGCACCCAAGGGGACAGAAGGGCTGAAGCTTTCTTT
CASTQGDRRAEAFF
>-|-|TRBV5-1|TRBJ2-7
TGCGCCAGCAGTGAAGGCGGGGTCACCTACGAGCAGTACTTC
CASSEGGVTYEQYF
>many|-|TRBV9|TRBJ1-1
TGTGCCAGCAGCGTAGGACTATCCGGGACTGAAGCTTTCTTT
CASSVGLSGTEAFF
>-|-|TRBV7-3|TRBJ2-1
TGTGCTAGCAGCTTGAATTCGGACAGTCCCCAGTTCTTC
CASSLNSDSPQFF
>-|TRBD1|TRBV7-9|TRBJ1-1
TGTGCCAGCAGCCCCTCAGGGGGGGCACGAGAAGCTTTCTTT
CASSPSGGAREAFF
>-|-|TRBV6-5|TRBJ2-1
TGTGCCAGCAGTTACTCGGGGGGGCTAGTGGGCGATGAGCAGTTCTTC
CASSYSGGLVGDEQFF
>-|TRBD1|TRBV28|TRBJ1-1
TGTGCCAGCAGTAGCTTTAGGCAGGGGGCCGTAGCTTTCTTT
CASSSFRQGAVAFF
>-|TRBD1|TRBV10-2|TRBJ1-1
TGCGCCAGCAGTGATTTGGGACAGACCACTGAAGCTTTCTTT
CASSDLGQTTEAFF
>-|TRBD1|TRBV18|TRBJ2-7
TGTGCCAGCTCGTTGGGACAGGGGGACTACGAGCAGTACTTC
CASSLGQGDYEQYF
>-|-|TRBV7-9|TRBJ1-1
TGTGCCAGCAGCCCCGGGACATCTGGCGGGACTGAAGCTTTCTTT
CASSPGTSGGTEAFF
>-|-|TRBV4-1|TRBJ1-1
TGCGCCAGCAGCCAAGACCCGGCGGGCCGCACTGAAGCTTTCTTT
CASSQDPAGRTEAFF
>once|-|TRBV27|TRBJ2-4
TGTGCCAGCAGTTTAGCAGGGGTGGACATTCAGTACTTC
CASSLAGVDIQYF
>-|-|TRBV6-5|TRBJ1-2
TGTGCCAGCAGTTACCTGGGGAATGGCTACACCTTC
CASSYLGNGYTF
>-|TRBD2|TRBV5-1|TRBJ2-1
TGCGCCAGCAGCTTGGTAACAAGCGGGAGTGCCTACAATGGGCAGTTCTTC
CASSLVTSGSAYNGQFF
>-|-|TRBV29-1|TRBJ2-1
TGCAGCGTTGAACCGTCAAGCTCCTACAATGAGCAGTTCTTC
CSVEPSSSYNEQFF
>-|TRBD1|TRBV7-9|TRBJ2-5
TGTGCCAGCAGCTTAGACAGGGGGCCCCAAGAGACCCAGTACTTC
CASSLDRGPQETQYF
>once|TRBD1|TRBV7-8|TRBJ1-3
TGTGCCAGCAGCCTGGGACAGGATCGAAACACCATATATTTT
CASSLGQDRNTIYF
>once|-|TRBV25-1|TRBJ2-1
TGTGCCAGCAGTGAGTCTAGGTTGAGGCAGTTCTTC
CASSESRLRQFF
>-|TRBD2|TRBV13|TRBJ2-5
TGTGCCAGCAGCCCATATAGCGGGAGGAGAGTTGGGGAGACCCAGTACTTC
CASSPYSGRRVGETQYF
>-|-|TRBV2|TRBJ2-5
TGTGCCAGCAGCCTCTCCGGGCCCCCCGGAGAGACCCAGTACTTC
CASSLSGPPGETQYF
>once|TRBD1|TRBV23-1|TRBJ2-1
TGCGCCAGCAGTCAATCGGGGACAGGGGGCAATGAGCAGTTCTTC
CASSQSGTGGNEQFF
>-|-|TRBV6-5|TRBJ2-1
TGTGCCAGCAGTTACTCGGGGCTAGAGCGGAATGAGCAGTTCTTC
CASSYSGLERNEQFF
>-|-|TRBV11-3|TRBJ2-7
TGTGCCAGCAGCTTCCGAGCGTACGAGCAGTACTTC
CASSFRAYEQYF
>few|-|TRBV2|TRBJ2-7
TGTGCCAGCAGTGATTCTTTGGGACTTGGACGAATTGACTACGAGCAGTACTTC
CASSDSLGLGRIDYEQYF
>few|-|TRBV10-1|TRBJ2-3
TGCGCCAGCAGTGAGGGGAGCGGGCGCACAGATACGCAGTATTTT
CASSEGSGRTDTQYF
>-|-|TRBV18|TRBJ2-7
TGTGCCAGCTCACCAGGGGTGGGGTCCTACGAGCAGTACTTC
CASSPGVGSYEQYF